The entry below describes one T cell receptor (beta chain). This entry comes from a study of somatic mutations in cytotoxic T cells in rheumatoid arthritis. Measured with immunoSEQ multiplex PCR; TCRdb has only the in-frame clones, and not every one. The sample records around 19,000 clones, about four fifths being singletons. The CDR3 sequence is 14 residues long. V lost 3 bases, J lost 7 bases, and 13 bases lay in between. Germline CDR1 reads MNHNY; CDR2 reads SVGAGI (reference sequence). Magnetic beads with positive selection isolated CD4+ and CD8+ fractions, whose purity was verified by flow cytometry.

V gene TRBV6-6 combines with J gene TRBJ2-1; no clear D. The source is an adult with rheumatoid arthritis. Sequencing was performed on CD8+ T cells sorted from blood. The CDR3 nucleotides read TGTGCCAGCAGTTATATAGGGTTGGGAAATGAGCAGTTCTTC. Its translation is CASSYIGLGNEQFF.